Listed below are T cell receptor beta chains from one sample, sequenced in a study of neurological immune-mediated disorders. Each CDR3 protein is one row after TCRdb ran MiXCR on the 5' RACE reads. This table holds tens of thousands of distinct CDR3 sequences, around 3.5% found once. The sample comprised PBMCs. The receptors here all came from a man aged 60 to 69 with multiple sclerosis. Each CDR3 is given with its conserved first and last residue. The D gene is left open where the match is weak. Expanded clones get a size class; other rows say once, few or many, or leave the size out.

d_gene	v_gene	abundance	j_gene	CDR3nt	CDR3aa
NA	TRBV28	many	TRBJ2-7	TGTGCCAGCACCTTATCCGGGACTCGCATCTACGAGCAGTACTTC	CASTLSGTRIYEQYF
TRBD2	TRBV20-1	few	TRBJ2-3	TGCAGTGCCCAGGGCTACCAAAGCGGGAGGGCCGTGGCAGATACGCAGTATTTT	CSAQGYQSGRAVADTQYF
NA	TRBV6-5	many	TRBJ2-6	TGTGCCAGCAGTTCAGGGGCCGGACGGTTCTCTGGGGCCAACGTCCTGACTTTC	CASSSGAGRFSGANVLTF
TRBD2	TRBV20-1	many	TRBJ2-1	TGCAGTGCTAGGTCCGGGAGGCCGGTTTTTAATGAGCAGTTCTTC	CSARSGRPVFNEQFF
NA	TRBV5-1	many	TRBJ1-4	TGCGCCAGCAGCGTTACACAGACAACTAATGAAAAACTGTTTTTT	CASSVTQTTNEKLFF
TRBD1	TRBV28	many	TRBJ1-2	TGTGCCAGCAGTTTGTCCACAGGGGAAGGCTACACCTTC	CASSLSTGEGYTF
NA	TRBV20-1	many	TRBJ2-1	TGCAGTGTAGGCGGCAGTAGCTCCTACAATGAGCAGTTCTTC	CSVGGSSSYNEQFF
TRBD1	TRBV20-1	many	TRBJ1-5	TGCAGTGCTAGAGACCAACAGGGGCATCAGCCCCAGCATTTT	CSARDQQGHQPQHF
NA	TRBV5-1	many	TRBJ2-7	TGCGCCAGCAGCTTTCGGGACTCCTTCCCTTATTACGAGCAGTACTTC	CASSFRDSFPYYEQYF
NA	TRBV29-1	many	TRBJ1-2	TGCAGCGCGGGGCAGGGGCGGGATTCCGATGGCTACACCTTC	CSAGQGRDSDGYTF
TRBD1	TRBV15	many	TRBJ1-5	TGTGCCACCAGCAGAGATTCCAACACAGGGGTTGGCAATCAGCCCCAGCATTTT	CATSRDSNTGVGNQPQHF
NA	TRBV3-1	many	TRBJ2-1	TGTGCCAGCAGCCGGCGCGGGGGCCAGGATGAGCAGTTCTTC	CASSRRGGQDEQFF
NA	TRBV5-1	many	TRBJ2-7	TGCGCCAGCAGCAAGACGGGGTCACGCTACGAGCAGTACTTC	CASSKTGSRYEQYF
TRBD2	TRBV20-1	many	TRBJ2-1	TGCAGTGCTAGAGATATGCGGGGGGGCCGCAATGAGCAGTTCTTC	CSARDMRGGRNEQFF
TRBD1	TRBV20-1	many	TRBJ1-2	TGCAGTGCTCTCCCGGGACAGGGCTATGGCTACACCTTC	CSALPGQGYGYTF
TRBD1	TRBV5-1	many	TRBJ2-6	TGCGCCAGCAGCAGGCAGGGACAGGGGAATAATGGGGCCAACGTCCTGACTTTC	CASSRQGQGNNGANVLTF
NA	TRBV15	NA	TRBJ1-5	TGTGCCACCAGCAGAGAGATGGAGAGCAATCAGCACCAGAATTTT	CATSREMESNQHQNF
NA	TRBV20-1	many	TRBJ1-1	TGCAGTGCTAGGGGAGCTTCCAACACTGAAGCTTTCTTT	CSARGASNTEAFF
NA	TRBV7-2	many	TRBJ1-4	TGTGCCAGCAGCTCCCCAGGGGAGGATGAAAAACTGTTTTTT	CASSSPGEDEKLFF
NA	TRBV7-2	NA	TRBJ2-2	TGTGCCAGCAGCTTAGACAGGGCTACCACCGGGGAGCTGTTTTTT	CASSLDRATTGELFF
NA	TRBV5-1	few	TRBJ1-3	TGCGCCAGCAGCCCTCAGACAGGCGGGACTGGAAACACCATATATTTT	CASSPQTGGTGNTIYF
NA	TRBV5-6	many	TRBJ2-1	TGTGCCAGCAGCTTGGGGCGGTCCTCCTACAATGAGCAGTTCTTC	CASSLGRSSYNEQFF
NA	TRBV29-1	many	TRBJ2-3	TGCAGCGTTGAAGAACAGGGCTTTACGCAGTATTTT	CSVEEQGFTQYF
NA	TRBV7-6	NA	TRBJ2-1	TGTGCCAGCAGAGGAGGGACCAATGAGCAGTTCTTC	CASRGGTNEQFF